This TCR beta chain originates from a study of blood T cells in healthy people across ages. The CDR3 has 15 residues. V was clipped by 7 bases and J by 0 bases; unmatched bases: 5. The donors, all healthy, were Caucasians living in Russia, aged about 6 to 90. Peripheral blood, about 9.4 milliliters per donor, was collected. Points from the study as a whole: No one knew whether donors had CMV, which possibly confounded expanded clonotype changes.

It was with a sample-barcoded 5' primer and a J-beta primer mix that a second PCR of roughly 6 to 11 cycles was run. TCRdb itself ran the 5' RACE reads through MiXCR, one entry per CDR3 protein. The table lists 920,000 or so distinct CDR3 sequences, 35% to 55% of them singletons. Worth noting for this clonotype: What it binds is not known.

Sequencing was carried out using blood. The TCR sequence derives from a woman aged 55-70 years in good health. This rearrangement joins TRBV12-3 or TRBV12-4 to TRBJ2-1, with 8 bases fitting TRBD1. The CDR3 region has the DNA TGTGCCAGCACCATGGGGACAGGCTCCTACAATGAGCAGTTCTTC. Its protein product is CASTMGTGSYNEQFF.